The rows below give T cell receptor beta chains drawn from one sample of a study of T cells in Graves' hyperthyroidism and ophthalmopathy. MiXCR, applied by TCRdb to the multiplex PCR reads, yields one record per CDR3 protein. The table records about 280,000 distinct CDR3 sequences, 25% of them present only once. Sequencing used blood. These receptor sequences come from a man aged 35-49 years with Graves' hyperthyroidism that later progressed to Graves' ophthalmopathy. The CDR3 runs from the conserved cysteine through the conserved F or W. D genes are given only for firm matches. Expanded clones get a size class; other rows say once, few or many, or leave the size out.

D: NA
J: TRBJ1-2
V: TRBV6-2/TRBV6-3
size: NA
CDR3: CASLPVAGSYGYTF
DNA: TGTGCCAGCCTTCCCGTCGCGGGTAGCTATGGCTACACCTTC

D: NA
J: TRBJ1-2
V: TRBV10-1
size: many
CDR3: CASKPQHSPYGYTF
DNA: TGCGCCAGCAAACCTCAACATTCCCCCTATGGCTACACCTTC

D: NA
J: TRBJ2-7
V: TRBV7-2
size: NA
CDR3: CASSDALTGLEQYF
DNA: TGTGCCAGCAGTGACGCGCTCACGGGTCTCGAGCAGTACTTC

D: TRBD2
J: TRBJ2-7
V: TRBV19
size: many
CDR3: CASSIMGGTLAKGSYEQYF
DNA: TGTGCCAGTAGTATCATGGGGGGAACACTAGCGAAAGGATCCTACGAGCAGTACTTC

D: NA
J: TRBJ1-1
V: TRBV29-1
size: many
CDR3: CSAERNTEALF
DNA: TGCAGCGCTGAACGGAACACTGAAGCTCTCTTT

D: NA
J: TRBJ1-6
V: TRBV28
size: NA
CDR3: CASSPPPSALHF
DNA: TGTGCCAGCAGCCCCCCTCCCTCGGCCCTCCACTTT

D: NA
J: TRBJ1-5
V: TRBV11-1
size: many
CDR3: CASSLILGHQPQHF
DNA: TGTGCCAGCAGCTTAATTCTGGGTCATCAGCCCCAGCATTTT

D: NA
J: TRBJ2-7
V: TRBV6-1
size: few
CDR3: CASSKRQPPYEQYF
DNA: TGTGCCAGCAGTAAGCGACAGCCCCCCTACGAGCAGTACTTC

D: TRBD1
J: TRBJ2-2
V: TRBV6-5
size: once
CDR3: CASSYRGGGNTGELFF
DNA: TGTGCCAGCAGTTACCGAGGGGGCGGGAACACCGGGGAGCTGTTTTTT

D: NA
J: TRBJ1-5
V: TRBV6-2/TRBV6-3
size: NA
CDR3: CASSNLILSNQPQHF
DNA: TGTGCCAGCAGTAACCTTATACTTAGCAATCAGCCCCAGCATTTT

D: TRBD2
J: TRBJ2-7
V: TRBV12-3/TRBV12-4
size: many
CDR3: CASGKTSYYYEQYF
DNA: TGTGCCAGCGGCAAGACTAGCTATTACTACGAGCAGTACTTC

D: TRBD1
J: TRBJ2-1
V: TRBV24-1
size: many
CDR3: CATSDPGTVSYNEQFF
DNA: TGTGCCACCAGTGATCCCGGGACAGTCTCCTACAATGAGCAGTTCTTC

D: NA
J: TRBJ1-5
V: TRBV3-1
size: many
CDR3: CASSQLGGRGNQPQHF
DNA: TGTGCCAGCAGCCAATTGGGAGGCCGCGGAAATCAGCCCCAGCATTTT

D: NA
J: TRBJ2-5
V: TRBV20-1
size: many
CDR3: CSAREGGAEETQYF
DNA: TGCAGTGCTAGAGAGGGCGGAGCCGAGGAGACCCAGTACTTC

D: NA
J: TRBJ1-5
V: TRBV7-2
size: NA
CDR3: CASSGGRQNQPQHF
DNA: TGTGCCAGCAGCGGGGGACGCCAAAATCAGCCCCAGCATTTT

D: NA
J: TRBJ1-5
V: TRBV28
size: many
CDR3: CASSLRQQSNQPQHF
DNA: TGTGCCAGCAGTTTAAGGCAACAGTCGAATCAGCCCCAGCATTTT

D: NA
J: TRBJ2-7
V: TRBV7-2
size: once
CDR3: CASSFSGRSSYEQYF
DNA: TGTGCCAGCAGCTTTTCAGGGCGATCCTCCTACGAGCAGTACTTC

D: NA
J: TRBJ1-1
V: TRBV5-1
size: many
CDR3: CASSLVSRGDTEAFF
DNA: TGCGCCAGCAGCTTGGTTTCGAGAGGGGACACTGAAGCTTTCTTT

D: TRBD2
J: TRBJ2-7
V: TRBV7-2
size: many
CDR3: CASSIIYPGGSYEQYF
DNA: TGTGCCAGCAGCATAATTTATCCGGGAGGGTCCTACGAGCAGTACTTC

D: NA
J: TRBJ1-1
V: TRBV5-1
size: NA
CDR3: CASSLIQTDFTEAFF
DNA: TGCGCCAGCAGCTTGATACAGACGGATTTTACTGAAGCTTTCTTT

D: NA
J: TRBJ1-1
V: TRBV11-2
size: many
CDR3: CASSLVEGGGTEAFF
DNA: TGTGCCAGCAGCTTAGTGGAGGGAGGAGGCACTGAAGCTTTCTTT

D: NA
J: TRBJ1-5
V: TRBV20-1
size: many
CDR3: CSAPRGSGNQPQHF
DNA: TGCAGTGCCCCCAGGGGCTCCGGCAATCAGCCCCAGCATTTT

D: TRBD1
J: TRBJ2-7
V: TRBV28
size: many
CDR3: CASSGGQGVYEQYF
DNA: TGTGCCAGCAGCGGGGGACAGGGGGTCTACGAGCAGTACTTC

D: NA
J: TRBJ1-5
V: TRBV6-5
size: many
CDR3: CASSYKGPGNQPQHF
DNA: TGTGCCAGCAGTTACAAGGGGCCGGGCAATCAGCCCCAGCATTTT

D: NA
J: TRBJ2-7
V: TRBV20-1
size: few
CDR3: CSAPPGGPLKEQYF
DNA: TGCAGTGCTCCCCCGGGCGGACCATTAAAGGAGCAGTACTTC

D: NA
J: TRBJ2-5
V: TRBV20-1
size: many
CDR3: CSAPVVQRQETQYF
DNA: TGCAGTGCGCCGGTAGTCCAGCGGCAAGAGACCCAGTACTTC

D: NA
J: TRBJ2-7
V: TRBV6-1
size: NA
CDR3: CASSDAGFNEQYF
DNA: TGTGCCAGCTCGGATGCAGGTTTTAACGAGCAGTACTTC

D: TRBD1
J: TRBJ1-3
V: TRBV7-3
size: many
CDR3: CASSRDRGNTIYF
DNA: TGTGCCAGCAGCCGGGACAGGGGCAACACCATATATTTT

D: TRBD1
J: TRBJ1-1
V: TRBV7-2
size: many
CDR3: CASSRRGGAGGTNTEAFF
DNA: TGTGCCAGCAGCCGTCGGGGGGGGGCAGGGGGTACGAACACTGAAGCTTTCTTT

D: NA
J: TRBJ1-2
V: TRBV5-1
size: many
CDR3: CASSPDTVNYGYTF
DNA: TGCGCCAGCAGCCCGGACACAGTAAACTATGGCTACACCTTC

D: NA
J: TRBJ2-7
V: TRBV10-3
size: NA
CDR3: CAISGTVIRSSEQYF
DNA: TGTGCCATCAGTGGGACAGTAATTCGGTCGTCCGAGCAGTACTTC

D: NA
J: TRBJ1-5
V: TRBV29-1
size: many
CDR3: CSVGGGNQPQHF
DNA: TGCAGCGTTGGGGGTGGCAATCAGCCCCAGCATTTT

D: NA
J: TRBJ1-3
V: TRBV7-8
size: many
CDR3: CASSLDPSGNTIYF
DNA: TGTGCCAGCAGCTTAGATCCCTCTGGAAACACCATATATTTT

D: TRBD1
J: TRBJ1-2
V: TRBV28
size: many
CDR3: CASSFVSGGLRGRIGYTF
DNA: TGTGCCAGCAGTTTCGTTTCGGGCGGCCTCAGGGGGCGTATTGGCTACACCTTC

D: TRBD1
J: TRBJ2-7
V: TRBV5-5
size: many
CDR3: CASSFMEGQGGHEQYF
DNA: TGTGCCAGCAGCTTTATGGAGGGACAGGGGGGCCACGAGCAGTACTTC

D: TRBD2
J: TRBJ2-7
V: TRBV7-9
size: many
CDR3: CASSPVSGSYEQYF
DNA: TGTGCCAGCAGCCCAGTGAGCGGGAGCTACGAGCAGTACTTC

D: TRBD1
J: TRBJ1-2
V: TRBV20-1
size: NA
CDR3: CSARRAQTGESGYTF
DNA: TGCAGTGCTAGGAGGGCCCAAACAGGGGAGAGTGGCTACACCTTC

D: NA
J: TRBJ2-2
V: TRBV7-9
size: many
CDR3: CASSFGASRTTGELFF
DNA: TGTGCCAGCAGCTTCGGCGCTAGCAGGACCACCGGGGAGCTGTTTTTT

D: NA
J: TRBJ2-5
V: TRBV12-3/TRBV12-4
size: few
CDR3: CASSLGGVPKETQYF
DNA: TGTGCCAGCAGTTTAGGGGGAGTACCAAAAGAGACCCAGTACTTC

D: TRBD1
J: TRBJ2-5
V: TRBV13
size: many
CDR3: CASSYRDRGVRYQETQYF
DNA: TGTGCCAGCAGCTACCGGGACAGGGGAGTCCGGTACCAAGAGACCCAGTACTTC

D: TRBD2
J: TRBJ2-7
V: TRBV5-1
size: many
CDR3: CASSRTSGSVYEQYF
DNA: TGCGCCAGCAGCAGGACTAGCGGGAGTGTATACGAGCAGTACTTC

D: NA
J: TRBJ2-5
V: TRBV11-1
size: NA
CDR3: CASSLASQGETQYF
DNA: TGTGCCAGCAGCTTAGCGTCCCAGGGAGAGACCCAGTACTTC

D: NA
J: TRBJ1-1
V: TRBV7-2
size: many
CDR3: CASSLGSGLNTEAFF
DNA: TGTGCCAGCAGCCTAGGGAGCGGATTAAACACTGAAGCTTTCTTT

D: TRBD2
J: TRBJ2-7
V: TRBV10-3
size: NA
CDR3: CAIRDDGTSGLGQYF
DNA: TGTGCCATCAGGGACGACGGGACTAGCGGCTTGGGGCAGTACTTC

D: TRBD1
J: TRBJ1-1
V: TRBV5-1
size: many
CDR3: CATPDRGPVDTEAFF
DNA: TGCGCCACCCCGGACAGGGGGCCGGTCGACACTGAAGCTTTCTTT

D: NA
J: TRBJ1-2
V: TRBV25-1
size: NA
CDR3: CASSLRSSSDGYTF
DNA: TGTGCCAGCAGTCTCAGGTCGTCATCAGATGGCTACACCTTC

D: TRBD2
J: TRBJ2-7
V: TRBV5-1
size: many
CDR3: CASSLSATSGRASGEQYF
DNA: TGCGCCAGCAGCTTGTCGGCTACTAGCGGGAGGGCCTCGGGCGAGCAGTACTTC

D: NA
J: TRBJ1-2
V: TRBV7-9
size: many
CDR3: CASSRDKVYGYTF
DNA: TGTGCCAGCAGCCGGGACAAGGTCTATGGCTACACCTTC